These T cell receptor beta chains were read from a single sample in a study of Ad26.COV2.S vaccination and SARS-CoV-2 variants. Assay used: immunoSEQ multiplex PCR; TCRdb lists only in-frame clones, some missing. This sample yields under 550,000 clones, of which 85% to 90% are seen a single time; approximately 4% belongs to the top ten. The sequencing here drew on peripheral blood, taken in a trial of Ad26.COV2.S vaccine versus placebo. These receptors all stem from a person between 18 and 65 years old who received the Ad26.COV2.S COVID-19 vaccine or a placebo. CDR3s leave out the opening cysteine and the closing phenylalanine or tryptophan.

CDR3	length	V	J
SVEFPAGSSYEQY	13	TRBV29-1	TRBJ2-7
SVKYLGGELF	10	TRBV29-1	TRBJ2-2
ASSLVRNEQF	10	TRBV5-4	TRBJ2-1
ASRIRGLETQY	11	TRBV13	TRBJ2-5
ASSIAGRGVSEAF	13	TRBV19	TRBJ1-1
ASSDQQGTYGYT	12	TRBV7-9	TRBJ1-2
ASSLVRGTGELF	12	TRBV5-1	TRBJ2-2
ASSYSSLAVNYEQY	14	TRBV6-2/TRBV6-3	TRBJ2-7
SVSGAGPSTDTQY	13	TRBV29-1	TRBJ2-3
ASSGVTSYEQY	11	TRBV25-1	TRBJ2-7
ATSDLRAGESSWAKNIQY	18	TRBV24-1	TRBJ2-4
ASSYRTGGHEQF	12	TRBV6-2/TRBV6-3	TRBJ2-1